This TCR beta chain was obtained from a study of cytomegalovirus exposure and HLA in healthy donors. The ends lost 6 bases at V and 7 bases at J; junction bases unmatched: 4. The CDR3 extends over 14 amino acids. Germline CDR1 MNHEY, CDR2 SMNVEV (reference sequence). The PCR used 60 Vbeta and 13 Jbeta primers. Repertoires were generated with immunoSEQ multiplex PCR, while TCRdb's copy carries only in-frame clones and drops some. The sample shows 150,000 to 250,000 clones, roughly 85% of them seen only once. Material for sequencing was PBMCs. The source of this sequence is a woman between 45 and 60 years old in good health and CMV-seronegative. The J gene is TRBJ2-2, the V gene TRBV27; 11 bases map to TRBD1. The CDR3 nucleotides read TGTGCCAGCAGAGGACAGGGGGCGATCGGGGAGCTGTTTTTT. The encoded protein is CASRGQGAIGELFF.